This TCR beta chain was documented in a study of cytomegalovirus exposure and HLA in healthy donors. As for the study in general: There were roughly 80 million unique TCRs (from HLA-typed donors) in an early data release.

General study results and limits: Judged likely to be a sequencing artifact was a cluster of highly shared sequence variants. As immune exposure information, only CMV serostatus was available.

This clone was seen a single time. Its antigen remains unknown. V was clipped by 3 bases and J by 8 bases, with 14 bases between them. Germline CDR1 and CDR2: SGHAT and FQNNGV. There are 14 residues in the CDR3. Vbeta (60) and Jbeta (13) primers were used in the PCR. Only in-frame clones appear in the TCRdb table, and some are missing; sequencing was by immunoSEQ multiplex PCR. In the table there are tens of thousands of clones, just under 80% of which are singletons. The sequence came from a woman aged 40 to 50 in good health and CMV-seronegative. The chain combines TRBV11-2 with TRBJ2-1, with D perhaps TRBD1 (5 bases). The sequenced material came from PBMCs. The DNA of the CDR3 is TGTGCCAGCAGCTTGGTTTTTCAGGGCCATGAGCAGTTCTTC. It codes for CASSLVFQGHEQFF.